This T cell receptor beta chain is drawn from a study of siplizumab effects on memory and regulatory T cells. Notes on the study in general: Major contributors to the alloresponse seemed to be naive T cells, which also appeared more diverse than memory cells. Alloreactive sequences traceable to unstimulated CD4+ memory cells were significantly reduced by siplizumab. Controls showed an average of roughly 25% Treg-derived mappable alloreactive CD4+ clones, while siplizumab showed roughly 74%. Of the proliferating CD4+ or CD8+ clones, roughly 80-97% lacked a naive or memory phenotype that could be assigned.

A remark on this clone: No antigen is known for it.

The data were produced by immunoSEQ multiplex PCR, yet TCRdb's version contains in-frame clones alone and is incomplete. The sample includes 100,000 or so clones, about 90% of them seen just once. Germline assignment: CDR1 SEHNR and CDR2 FQNEAQ (reference sequence). There are 13 residues in the CDR3. Trimming stripped 5 bases from V and 8 bases from J, with 15 bases between. This rearrangement joins TRBV7-9 to TRBJ1-2, with D maybe TRBD1 (5 bases). Input material: CD4+ T cells sorted from blood. The receptor comes from a human donor in good health. This chain's CDR3 is CASSPTGGSGYTF. For the CDR3, the DNA is TGTGCCAGCAGCCCAACAGGAGGGTCCGGCTACACCTTC.